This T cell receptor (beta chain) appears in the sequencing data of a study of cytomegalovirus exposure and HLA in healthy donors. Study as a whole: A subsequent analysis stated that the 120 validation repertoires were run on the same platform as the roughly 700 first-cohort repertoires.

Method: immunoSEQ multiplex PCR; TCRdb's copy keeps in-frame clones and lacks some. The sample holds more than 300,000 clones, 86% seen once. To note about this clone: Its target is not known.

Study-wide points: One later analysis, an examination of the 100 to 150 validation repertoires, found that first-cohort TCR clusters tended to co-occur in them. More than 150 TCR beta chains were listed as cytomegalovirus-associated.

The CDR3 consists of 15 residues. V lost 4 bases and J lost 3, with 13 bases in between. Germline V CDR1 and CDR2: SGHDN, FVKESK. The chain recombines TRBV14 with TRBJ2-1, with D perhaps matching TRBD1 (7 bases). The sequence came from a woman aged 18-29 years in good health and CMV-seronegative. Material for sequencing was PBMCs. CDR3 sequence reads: CASSPQGGFYNEQFF. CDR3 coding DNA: TGTGCCAGCAGCCCCCAGGGGGGATTCTACAATGAGCAGTTCTTC.